A single sample gave rise to the 22 T cell receptor beta chains below, sequenced in a study of OX40 agonist ivuxolimab in advanced cancers. The method was the immunoSEQ multiplex PCR assay. What TCRdb holds here is the immuneACCESS table cut down to in-frame rearrangements. Part of the clones is not present; checked against another copy, under half of the missing clones reflect an unresolved V gene, and the others are unexplained. A total of tens of thousands of clones appear in this sample, 75% to 85% of them only once. About 3.1% of the sample goes to the ten largest clones. The source material was CD4+ or CD8+ T cells sorted from blood, sampled in a trial of the OX40 agonist ivuxolimab. The receptors originated from an adult with an advanced solid tumor such as melanoma, head and neck, liver or kidney cancer.

V and J are TRBV27 and TRBJ2-2; D possibly corresponds to TRBD1 (5 bases). Per the germline V gene, CDR1 is MNHEY and CDR2 is SMNVEV (reference sequence). Trimming removed 4 bases at V and 6 bases at J, with 15 bases between. The CDR3 is 15 residues long. In DNA, the CDR3 is TGTGCCAGCAGTTCCCGGGTAGCCAGGGCCGGGGAGCTGTTTTTT. Translated: CASSSRVARAGELFF.

This rearrangement joins TRBV5-6 to TRBJ2-1; TRBD2 matches at 7 bases. The V gene end was trimmed by 1 base and the J gene end by 4 bases; junction bases not matched to a gene: 8. This CDR3 has 16 residues. In germline, CDR1 is SGHDT, CDR2 YYEEEE. Written as DNA, the CDR3 is TGTGCCAGCAGCTTGTCCGGCGGGAGTGTTTACAATGAGCAGTTCTTC. Its protein product is CASSLSGGSVYNEQFF.

This clone was counted a single time. The chain is built from TRBV18 and TRBJ2-2; no clear D gene. The CDR3 runs 14 residues. Germline V lookup: CDR1 KGHSH, CDR2 LQKENI. Trimming left V 6 bases short and J 2 bases short, with 10 bases between. CDR3 protein: CASSPTGNTGELFF. The DNA of the CDR3 is TGTGCCAGCTCCCCTACCGGCAACACCGGGGAGCTGTTTTTT.

The V and J genes are TRBV5-8 and TRBJ1-6; TRBD1 aligns across 10 bases. V was clipped by 4 bases and J by 8 bases; unmatched bases: 6. CDR1 is SGHTS, CDR2 YDEGEE, per germline. This CDR3 is 15 amino acids long. The DNA for the CDR3 is TGTGCCAGCAGCGTGACAGGGGGCAGGTATTCACCCCTCCACTTT. The encoded protein is CASSVTGGRYSPLHF.

The V call is TRBV7-8, the J call TRBJ2-7, with TRBD1 matching 10 bases. With V trimmed by 6 bases and J by 5 bases, 10 bases remained unmatched. The CDR3 consists of 15 residues. Germline CDR1 is SGHVS and CDR2 is FQNEAQ. The CDR3 DNA sequence: TGTGCCAGCAGTTTTCGACAGGGGGCTGCGGACGAGCAGTACTTC. Encoded protein: CASSFRQGAADEQYF.

This chain joins TRBV5-1 and TRBJ2-7; 10 bases match TRBD1. CDR3 length: 17 residues. The J segment lost 7 bases and the V segment lost 3 bases, leaving 16 bases of the junction unmatched. The germline V gene encodes CDR1 SGHRS and CDR2 YFSETQ. The CDR3 DNA reads as TGCGCCAGCAGCTACAACCCCCCGGGACAGGGGACCGGGGAGCAGTACTTC. Its translation: CASSYNPPGQGTGEQYF.

This clone has a single count. The chain combines TRBV5-1 with TRBJ2-5; either TRBD1 or TRBD2 may supply D (5 bases each). Germline V gene sequence: CDR1 SGHRS, CDR2 YFSETQ. The V and J ends lost 3 bases and 5 bases respectively, with 17 bases between them. The CDR3 is 15 residues long. The CDR3 bases are TGCGCCAGCAGCTACCTCGGGGCTGGCGGGGAGACCCAGTACTTC. Its protein is CASSYLGAGGETQYF.

The chain carries TRBV30 and TRBJ2-7, with 15 bases fitting TRBD2. Germline-derived CDR1 and CDR2 are GTSNPN and SVGIG (reference sequence). J lost 3 bases, V lost 2 bases, and 5 bases had no gene match. The CDR3 is 16 amino acids. CDR3 sequence: CAWSTGLAGGFYEQYF. CDR3 sequence (DNA): TGTGCCTGGAGTACCGGACTAGCGGGAGGGTTCTACGAGCAGTACTTC.

The CDR3 here is CASSFPSGRPTDTQYF. CDR3 bases: TGTGCCAGCAGCTTCCCTAGCGGGAGACCCACAGATACGCAGTATTTT. The chain is built from TRBV6-6 and TRBJ2-3, with 10 bases fitting TRBD2. V gave up 6 bases and J gave up 2 bases; unmatched junction bases: 8. In germline, CDR1 is MNHNY, CDR2 SVGAGI (reference sequence). There are 16 residues in the CDR3.

The chain uses TRBV2 and TRBJ2-2; D unresolved. The CDR3 runs to 15 residues. Per the germline V gene, CDR1 is SNHLY and CDR2 is FYNNEI. Trimming cost V 0 bases and J 1 base, with 6 bases left between them. The CDR3 coding sequence is TGTGCCAGCAGTGAAGCGCTTCTGAACACCGGGGAGCTGTTTTTT. As protein: CASSEALLNTGELFF.

The rearrangement joins TRBV19 to TRBJ2-4; no clear D gene. The CDR3 contains 17 residues. V lost 2 bases to trimming and J lost 0 bases, with 14 bases between them. In germline, CDR1 is LNHDA, CDR2 SQIVND (reference sequence). In DNA, the CDR3 is TGTGCCAGTAGTATATTCTTATTCGAGAAAGCCAAAAACATTCAGTACTTC. Its translation: CASSIFLFEKAKNIQYF.

The V and J genes are TRBV6-5 and TRBJ1-3; 8 nucleotides agree with TRBD1. Germline V gene data show CDR1 as MNHEY and CDR2 as SVGAGI. The ends lost 6 bases at V and 4 bases at J; junction bases unmatched: 5. The CDR3 length is 14 residues. The CDR3 DNA reads TGTGCCAGCAGCCAGGACAGGGCGGGAAACACCATATATTTT. Translation gives CASSQDRAGNTIYF.

The rearrangement uses TRBV6-1 and TRBJ2-7, with D tentatively TRBD1 (5 bases). Germline CDR1 MNHNS, CDR2 SASEGT. The V and J ends lost 5 bases and 7 bases respectively, with 18 bases between them. CDR3 length equals 14 residues. The CDR3: CASSHNPRAGEQYF. The CDR3 bases are TGTGCCAGCAGTCACAACCCCAGGGCCGGGGAGCAGTACTTC.

This chain connects TRBV7-2 to TRBJ2-1; no definite D call. CDR1 is SGHTA, CDR2 FQGNSA, per germline. The V and J ends lost 1 base and 5 bases respectively, with 9 bases between them. The CDR3 runs to 14 residues. This CDR3 reads CASSLGLANNEQFF. In DNA form, the CDR3 reads TGTGCCAGCAGCTTAGGACTGGCTAACAATGAGCAGTTCTTC. Variable domain in full (rest from reference TRBV7-2 and TRBJ2-1): GAGVSQSPSNKVTEKGKDVELRCDPISGHTALYWYRQSLGQGLEFLIYFQGNSAPDKSGLPSDRFSAERTGGSVSTLTIQRTQQEDSAVYLCASSLGLANNEQFFGPGTRLTVL.

The chain uses TRBV18 and TRBJ1-3, with D perhaps matching TRBD1 (5 bases). Germline V lookup: CDR1 KGHSH, CDR2 LQKENI. V lost 8 bases and J lost 4, with 9 bases in between. The CDR3 has 12 residues. Written as DNA, the CDR3 is TGTGCCAGCCGTGGGACGGGAAACACCATATATTTT. It encodes CASRGTGNTIYF.

The CDR3 DNA sequence: TGTGCCAGTAGTATGCCAGGGACTAGCGGCCGGACCGGGGAGCTGTTTTTT. It codes for CASSMPGTSGRTGELFF. This chain uses TRBV19 with TRBJ2-2; 11 bases line up with TRBD2. The junction had 8 bases not matched to a gene; V was cut back by 3 bases and J by 5 bases. The V gene's germline CDR1 is LNHDA and CDR2 SQIVND (reference sequence). This CDR3 comprises 17 residues.

The chain recombines TRBV7-2 with TRBJ2-7, with D hard to call. CDR3 length equals 14 residues. From germline, CDR1 is SGHTA and CDR2 FQGNSA. V shed 1 base and J shed 0 bases, with 7 bases lying between them. The DNA of the CDR3 is TGTGCCAGCAGCTTAGGGCCAGCCTCCTACGAGCAGTACTTC. This sequence encodes CASSLGPASYEQYF.

The chain uses TRBV30 and TRBJ1-6; 7 bases align to TRBD1. Germline CDR1 reads GTSNPN; CDR2 reads SVGIG (reference sequence). After removal of 3 bases from V and 7 bases from J, the junction contained 12 bases not matched to a gene. The CDR3 totals 16 residues. CDR3 loop: CAWRGWWDSENSPLHF. In DNA, the CDR3 is TGTGCCTGGAGGGGGTGGTGGGACAGTGAGAATTCACCCCTCCACTTT.

This clone is judged medium-sized. The chain carries TRBV19 and TRBJ1-5; maybe TRBD1 (5 bases). Germline V lookup: CDR1 LNHDA, CDR2 SQIVND (reference sequence). The CDR3 length is 14 residues. V lost 6 bases, J lost 7 bases, and 16 bases lay in between. The CDR3 region has the DNA TGTGCCAGTAGGATGGGGCAGTCGCGACAGCCCCAGCATTTT. It is translated as CASRMGQSRQPQHF.

For the CDR3, the DNA is TGTGCCAGCAGCCGGGGGGCACTGCACAACTACGAGCAGTACTTC. It translates to CASSRGALHNYEQYF. The V gene is TRBV21-1, the J gene TRBJ2-7; TRBD2, the D gene given by the table, was not confirmed from the DNA. TRBV21-1 corresponds to a pseudogene. This CDR3 spans 15 amino acids.

This clone was observed a handful of times. This chain links TRBV5-5 with TRBJ2-7; D possibly corresponds to TRBD2 (5 bases). Per the germline V gene, CDR1 is SGHKS and CDR2 is YYEKEE (reference sequence). The CDR3 contains 15 residues. V lost 2 bases and J 9 bases, leaving 21 bases between the germline ends. CDR3 nucleotide sequence: TGTGCCAGCAGCTTAGAGGGTCCTCCCGCCCTAGGGCAGTACTTC. It codes for CASSLEGPPALGQYF.

In this sample, this clone turned up a few times. The chain employs TRBV7-9 and TRBJ2-3, with 10 bases that match TRBD2. The V segment lost 5 bases and the J segment 2 bases; nucleotides outside the gene matches: 13. CDR3 length: 18 residues. Germline V gene lookup returns CDR1 SEHNR and CDR2 FQNEAQ (reference sequence). The CDR3 sequence: CASSPKIRLAGTTDTQYF. The CDR3 DNA follows: TGTGCCAGCAGCCCGAAAATCAGACTAGCGGGTACCACAGATACGCAGTATTTT.